This T cell receptor beta chain comes out of a study of T cell responses to AZD1222 COVID-19 vaccine. Per the germline V gene, CDR1 is LGHNA and CDR2 is YNFKEQ. The CDR3 loop spans 15 amino acids. V was cut by 4 bases and J by 5 bases, with 18 bases left in between. Profiled with immunoSEQ multiplex PCR; TCRdb holds only in-frame clones, not every one. The top ten clones hold about 8% of a sample with 80,000 to 85,000 clones, 85% to 95% of them seen once. The TCR was taken from an adult who received the AZD1222 COVID-19 vaccine. Sequenced here: peripheral blood, sampled 28 days after the second AZD1222 dose. This sequence joins TRBV4-2 and TRBJ2-7, with TRBD1 as a possible D gene (5 bases). The CDR3 protein is CASSPQATLQDEQYF. In DNA form, the CDR3 reads TGTGCCAGCAGCCCCCAAGCGACGTTACAGGACGAGCAGTACTTC.